This T cell receptor (beta chain) was recorded in a study of blood T cell repertoires in COVID-19. Background on the study: Spain, Italy and the United States supplied samples that represented acute and convalescent COVID-19.

Per the study methods: Reference gene primer amplification in the assay estimated nucleated cell counts. Clones were sequenced by immunoSEQ multiplex PCR, and TCRdb holds only the in-frame ones, with some missing. V and J calls and clone size come straight from that table; D and trimming were deduced from the DNA. The table includes approximately 52,000 clones, about 90% detected once. CDR1 and CDR2 from the germline V gene are LGHDT and YNNKEL (reference sequence). The CDR3 extends over 15 amino acids. The ends were cut back, 1 base at V and 4 bases at J, with 10 bases in the middle. Sequenced: peripheral blood. The sequence came from a human donor in a cohort sampled during active COVID-19. The chain combines TRBV3-1 (or the pseudogene TRBV3-2) with TRBJ2-2; possible D gene TRBD2, 6 bases. The CDR3 region is CASSQGTGSTGELFF. The CDR3, as DNA: TGTGCCAGCAGCCAAGGGACCGGGAGCACCGGGGAGCTGTTTTTT.